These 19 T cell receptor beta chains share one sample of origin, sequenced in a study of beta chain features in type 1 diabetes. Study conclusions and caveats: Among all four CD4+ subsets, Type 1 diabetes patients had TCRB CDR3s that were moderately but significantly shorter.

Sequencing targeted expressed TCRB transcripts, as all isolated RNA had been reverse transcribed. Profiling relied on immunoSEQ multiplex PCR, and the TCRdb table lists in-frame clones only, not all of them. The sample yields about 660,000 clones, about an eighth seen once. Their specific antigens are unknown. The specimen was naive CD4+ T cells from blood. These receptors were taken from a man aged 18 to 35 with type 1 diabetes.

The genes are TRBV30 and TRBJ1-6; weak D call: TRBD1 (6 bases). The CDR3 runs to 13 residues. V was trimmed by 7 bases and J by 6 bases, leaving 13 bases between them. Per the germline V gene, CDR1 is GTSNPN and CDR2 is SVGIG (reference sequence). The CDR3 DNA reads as TGTGCCTCCCCGGGGACACCTAATTCACCCCTCCACTTT. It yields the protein CASPGTPNSPLHF.

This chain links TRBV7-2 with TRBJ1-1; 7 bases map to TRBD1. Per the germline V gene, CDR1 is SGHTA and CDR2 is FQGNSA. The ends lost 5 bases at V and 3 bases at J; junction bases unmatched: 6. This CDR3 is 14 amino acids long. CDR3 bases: TGTGCCAGCAGCACGCTAGACAGGGACACTGAAGCTTTCTTT. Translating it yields CASSTLDRDTEAFF.

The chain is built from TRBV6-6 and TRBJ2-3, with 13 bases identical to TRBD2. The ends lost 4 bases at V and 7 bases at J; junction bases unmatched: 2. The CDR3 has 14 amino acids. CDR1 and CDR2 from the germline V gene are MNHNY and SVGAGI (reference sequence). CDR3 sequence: CASSSGLAGNTQYF. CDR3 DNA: TGTGCCAGCAGTTCGGGACTAGCGGGGAATACGCAGTATTTT.

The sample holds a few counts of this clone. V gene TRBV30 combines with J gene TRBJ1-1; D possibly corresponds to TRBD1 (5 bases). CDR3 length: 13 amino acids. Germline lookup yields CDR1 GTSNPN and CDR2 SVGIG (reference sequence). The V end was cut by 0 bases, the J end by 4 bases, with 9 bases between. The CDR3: CAWSVQAVTEAFF. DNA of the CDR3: TGTGCCTGGAGTGTACAGGCCGTCACTGAAGCTTTCTTT.

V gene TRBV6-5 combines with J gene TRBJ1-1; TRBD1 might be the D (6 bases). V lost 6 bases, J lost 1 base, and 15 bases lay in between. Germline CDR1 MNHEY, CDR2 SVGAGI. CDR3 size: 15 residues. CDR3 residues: CASRRGTGQNTEAFF. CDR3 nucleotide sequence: TGTGCCAGCAGGCGGGGAACGGGACAGAACACTGAAGCTTTCTTT.

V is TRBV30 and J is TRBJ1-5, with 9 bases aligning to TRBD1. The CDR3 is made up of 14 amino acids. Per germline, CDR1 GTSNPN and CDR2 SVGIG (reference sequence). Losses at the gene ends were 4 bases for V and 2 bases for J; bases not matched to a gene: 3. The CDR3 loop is CAWKQGAGNQPQHF. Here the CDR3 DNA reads TGTGCCTGGAAACAGGGGGCTGGCAATCAGCCCCAGCATTTT.

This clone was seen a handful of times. CDR3 loop: CASSQDRHTKSDTQYF. CDR3 sequence (DNA): TGTGCCAGCAGCCAAGATCGCCATACGAAGTCAGATACGCAGTATTTT. The chain couples TRBV4-2 to TRBJ2-3; no clear D gene. The CDR3 extends over 16 amino acids. Germline V gene lookup returns CDR1 LGHNA and CDR2 YNFKEQ. Trimming removed 0 bases at V and 4 bases at J, with 14 bases between.

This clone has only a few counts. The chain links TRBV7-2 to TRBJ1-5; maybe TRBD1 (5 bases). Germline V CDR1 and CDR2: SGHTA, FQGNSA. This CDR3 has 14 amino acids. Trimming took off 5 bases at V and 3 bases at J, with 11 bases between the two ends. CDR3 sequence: CASSLDRNNQPQHF. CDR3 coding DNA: TGTGCCAGCAGCCTAGACAGAAACAATCAGCCCCAGCATTTT.

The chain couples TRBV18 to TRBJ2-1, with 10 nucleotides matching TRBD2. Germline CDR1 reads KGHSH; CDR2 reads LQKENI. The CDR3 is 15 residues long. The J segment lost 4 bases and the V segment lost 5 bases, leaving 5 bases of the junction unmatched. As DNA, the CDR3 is TGTGCCAGCTCAATTCTAGCGGGAGTTTACAATGAGCAGTTCTTC. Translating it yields CASSILAGVYNEQFF.

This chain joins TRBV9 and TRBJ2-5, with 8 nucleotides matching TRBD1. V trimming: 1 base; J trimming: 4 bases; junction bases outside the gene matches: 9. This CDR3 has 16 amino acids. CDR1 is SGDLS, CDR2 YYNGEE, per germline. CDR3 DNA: TGTGCCAGCAGCGTAACAGGGGGAAGAGTAAGAGAGACCCAGTACTTC. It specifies CASSVTGGRVRETQYF.

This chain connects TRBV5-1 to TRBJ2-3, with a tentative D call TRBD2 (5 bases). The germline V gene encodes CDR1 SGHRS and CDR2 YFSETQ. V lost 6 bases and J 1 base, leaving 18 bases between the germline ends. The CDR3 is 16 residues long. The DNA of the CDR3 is TGCGCCAGCACCCCAATCCTCGGAGGCGGCACAGATACGCAGTATTTT. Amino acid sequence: CASTPILGGGTDTQYF.

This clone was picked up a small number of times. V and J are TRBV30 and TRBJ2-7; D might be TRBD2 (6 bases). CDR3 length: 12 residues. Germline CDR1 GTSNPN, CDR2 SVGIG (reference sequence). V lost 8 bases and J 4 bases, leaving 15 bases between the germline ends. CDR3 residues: CASLWDSYEQYF. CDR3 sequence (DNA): TGTGCCAGCCTTTGGGACTCGTACGAGCAGTACTTC.

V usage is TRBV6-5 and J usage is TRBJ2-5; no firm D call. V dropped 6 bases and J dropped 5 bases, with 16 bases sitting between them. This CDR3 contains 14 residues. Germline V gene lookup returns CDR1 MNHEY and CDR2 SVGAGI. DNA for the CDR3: TGTGCCAGCAGAACGATGGGATCAGCGGAGACCCAGTACTTC. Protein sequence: CASRTMGSAETQYF.

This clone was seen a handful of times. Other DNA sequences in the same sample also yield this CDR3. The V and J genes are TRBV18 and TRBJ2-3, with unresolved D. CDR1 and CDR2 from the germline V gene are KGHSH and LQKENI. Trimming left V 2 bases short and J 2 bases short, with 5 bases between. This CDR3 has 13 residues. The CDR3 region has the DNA TGTGCCAGCTCACCAGAGAACACAGATACGCAGTATTTT. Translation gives CASSPENTDTQYF. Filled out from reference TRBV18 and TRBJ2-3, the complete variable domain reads NAGVMQNPRHLVRRRGQEARLRCSPMKGHSHVYWYRQLPEEGLKFMVYLQKENIIDESGMPKERFSAEFPKEGPSILRIQQVVRGDSAAYFCASSPENTDTQYFGPGTRLTVL.

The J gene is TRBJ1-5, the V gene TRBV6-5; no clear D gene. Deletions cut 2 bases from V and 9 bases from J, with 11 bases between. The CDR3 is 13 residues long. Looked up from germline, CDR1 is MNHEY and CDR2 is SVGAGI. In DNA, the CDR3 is TGTGCCAGCAGTTACGATATCCGGGGGCCCCAGCATTTT. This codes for CASSYDIRGPQHF.

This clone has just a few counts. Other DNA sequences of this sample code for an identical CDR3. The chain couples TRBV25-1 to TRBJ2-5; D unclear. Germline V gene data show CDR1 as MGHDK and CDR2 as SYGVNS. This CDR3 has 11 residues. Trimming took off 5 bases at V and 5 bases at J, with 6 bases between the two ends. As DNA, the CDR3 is TGTGCCAGCAGTTCGCAGGAGACCCAGTACTTC. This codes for CASSSQETQYF.

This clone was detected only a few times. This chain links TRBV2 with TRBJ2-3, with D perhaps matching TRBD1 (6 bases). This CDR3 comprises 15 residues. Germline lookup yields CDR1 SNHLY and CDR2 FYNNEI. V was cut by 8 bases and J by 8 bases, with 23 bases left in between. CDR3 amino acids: CASPHSGDGALTQYF. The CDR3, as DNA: TGTGCCAGCCCCCACTCAGGGGACGGCGCACTTACGCAGTATTTT. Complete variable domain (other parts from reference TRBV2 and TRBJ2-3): EPEVTQTPSHQVTQMGQEVILRCVPISNHLYFYWYRQILGQKVEFLVSFYNNEISEKSEIFDDQFSVERPDGSNFTLKIRSTKLEDSAMYFCASPHSGDGALTQYFGPGTRLTVL.

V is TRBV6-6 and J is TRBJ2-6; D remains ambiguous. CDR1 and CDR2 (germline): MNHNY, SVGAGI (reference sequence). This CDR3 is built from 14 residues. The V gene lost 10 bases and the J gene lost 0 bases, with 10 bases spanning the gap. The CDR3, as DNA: TGTGCCATGTCGAAGGACTCTGGGGCCAACGTCCTGACTTTC. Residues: CAMSKDSGANVLTF.

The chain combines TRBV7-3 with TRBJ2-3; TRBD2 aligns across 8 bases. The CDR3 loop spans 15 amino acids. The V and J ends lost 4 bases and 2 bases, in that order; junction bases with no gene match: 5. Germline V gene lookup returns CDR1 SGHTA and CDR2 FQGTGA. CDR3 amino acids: CASSSPGGNTDTQYF. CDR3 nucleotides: TGTGCCAGCAGCTCCCCGGGGGGGAACACAGATACGCAGTATTTT.